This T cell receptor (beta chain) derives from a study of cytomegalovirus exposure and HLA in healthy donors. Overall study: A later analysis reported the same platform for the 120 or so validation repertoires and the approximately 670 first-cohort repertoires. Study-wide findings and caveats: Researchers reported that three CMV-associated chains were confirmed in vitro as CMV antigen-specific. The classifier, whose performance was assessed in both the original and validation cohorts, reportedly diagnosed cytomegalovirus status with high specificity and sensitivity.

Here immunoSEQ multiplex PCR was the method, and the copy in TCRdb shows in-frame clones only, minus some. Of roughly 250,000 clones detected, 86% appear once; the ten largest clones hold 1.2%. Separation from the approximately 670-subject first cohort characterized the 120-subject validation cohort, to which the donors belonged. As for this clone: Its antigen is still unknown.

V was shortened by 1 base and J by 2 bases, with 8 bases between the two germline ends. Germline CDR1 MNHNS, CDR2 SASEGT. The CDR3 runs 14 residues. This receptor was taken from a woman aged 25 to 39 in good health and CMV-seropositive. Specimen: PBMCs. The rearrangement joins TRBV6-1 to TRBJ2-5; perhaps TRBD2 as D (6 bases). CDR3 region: CASSEVGGQETQYF. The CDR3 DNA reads TGTGCCAGCAGTGAAGTGGGGGGTCAAGAGACCCAGTACTTC.